This T cell receptor (beta chain) is drawn from a study of blood T cell repertoires in COVID-19 (dated by TCRdb to between 2020 and 2021). Context from the whole study: The collaborator samples originated in the United States, Italy and Spain and spanned the acute and convalescent phases of COVID-19. The prospective study material was composed of cDNA or gDNA derived from T cells, B-cell-depleted T cells, or PBMCs. Deeply sampled blood TCRbeta repertoires from subjects exposed to, actively infected with, or recovered from COVID-19 were included in the dataset. The repertoires were released in a freely available public database meant as a resource for research on the immune response to SARS-CoV-2. The samples were drawn from the first 160 participants of the ongoing ImmuneRACE study and from 1,200 or so subjects provided by 6 global collaborators. A de-identified subject ID, COVID-19 status, age in years and sex were almost always included in the sample metadata. Where HLA class I and class II types were available, the types were taken from metadata supplied by the sample provider, not from assay-based typing. What the authors observed across the whole study: The quantity of clinical and demographic metadata differed by source and by participant and was supplied without curation.

The immunoSEQ Assay, a bias-controlled multiplex PCR, was used to amplify TCRbeta CDR3 regions from genomic DNA. In the original analysis: The number of nucleated cells in each sample was estimated by amplification of reference gene primers within the assay. Sequence reads were collapsed and filtered to measure the absolute abundance of every unique TCRbeta CDR3 rearrangement. Productive Simpson clonality was computed per sample as the square root of Simpson's diversity index over productive rearrangements. The clones in this table, taken by TCRdb from immuneACCESS, are in-frame only. Not every clone is retained; where verified, under half of the shortfall comes from an unresolved V gene, and the cause of the rest is unknown. The V and J calls and clone size were taken over from that table, and D and trimming were inferred from the DNA. For this sample the table gives about 300,000 clones, of which 83% were detected only once. The top ten constitute 1% to 1.5% of the sample.

With regard to this clone: No antigen is known for it. It has no much larger one-base neighbor in the sample; base qualities were not kept.

Collaborating institutions collected whole blood in K2EDTA tubes following their own protocols. For TCRbeta analysis, collaborators shipped samples as frozen whole blood, isolated PBMCs, or DNA extracted from either of those sample types. This sequence was found in a woman aged 50 to 60 with acute or convalescent COVID-19. Sequenced sample: peripheral blood.

The CDR3 protein: CASSPPVGVNTEAFF. DNA sequence: TGTGCCAGCTCACCACCGGTAGGGGTGAACACTGAAGCTTTCTTT. In this chain, TRBV18 is recombined with TRBJ1-1; a weak D assignment points to TRBD1 (5 bases agree). From a lookup of the germline V gene, CDR1 and CDR2 are KGHSH and LQKENI. The CDR3 goes from the cysteine to the phenylalanine over 15 residues. The CDR3 DNA has 45 bases and is translated from base 1. At the junction V is shortened by 0 bases and J by 0 bases, with 8 bases in between.